Each of the 22 T cell receptor beta chains below was sequenced from the same sample in a study of blood T cell repertoires in COVID-19. Here immunoSEQ multiplex PCR was the method, and the copy in TCRdb shows in-frame clones only, minus some. The table records a few hundred thousand clones, about four fifths of them present only once. The sequenced sample consisted of peripheral blood. These receptors were obtained from a woman between 18 and 29 years old with acute or convalescent COVID-19.

This clone was detected once. V and J are TRBV4-3 and TRBJ2-1, with 10 positions matching TRBD2. Losses at the gene ends were 4 bases for V and 3 bases for J; bases not matched to a gene: 6. The CDR3 loop spans 16 amino acids. The germline V gene encodes CDR1 LGHNA and CDR2 YSLEER. CDR3 in amino acids: CASSPAGGSYYNEQFF. CDR3 nucleotide sequence: TGCGCCAGCAGCCCAGCGGGAGGGTCCTACTACAATGAGCAGTTCTTC.

The chain uses TRBV6-1 and TRBJ2-1; 9 nucleotides match TRBD2. The CDR3 length is 17 residues. The germline V gene has CDR1 MNHNS and CDR2 SASEGT. V dropped 4 bases and J dropped 2; count of bases not matched to a gene: 9. In DNA, the CDR3 is TGTGCCAGCAGTGCCACCCAGGGACTAGCTGCCTACAATGAGCAGTTCTTC. Amino acids: CASSATQGLAAYNEQFF.

The rearrangement uses TRBV6-5 and TRBJ1-1, with D perhaps TRBD1 (6 bases). The CDR3 runs to 15 residues. Trimming cost V 6 bases and J 4 bases, with 18 bases left between them. Per germline, CDR1 MNHEY and CDR2 SVGAGI. CDR3 amino acids: CASSYGQLSITEAFF. CDR3 coding DNA: TGTGCCAGCAGCTACGGACAGTTATCAATCACTGAAGCTTTCTTT.

This clone has a handful of counts. This chain uses TRBV6-2 or TRBV6-3 with TRBJ2-1, with D possibly matching TRBD1 (6 bases). Trimming left V 6 bases short and J 4 bases short, with 16 bases between. Looked up from germline, CDR1 is MNHEY and CDR2 is SVGEGT. The CDR3 length is 15 residues. The CDR3 sequence is CASSHTRGTYNEQFF. CDR3 nucleotides: TGTGCCAGCAGCCACACAAGGGGGACGTACAATGAGCAGTTCTTC.

The chain combines TRBV27 with TRBJ1-5; D gene uncertain. The CDR3 extends over 16 amino acids. Trimming shortened V by 5 bases and J by 4 bases, and 18 bases separated the two germline ends. Germline V gene lookup returns CDR1 MNHEY and CDR2 SMNVEV (reference sequence). The CDR3 spells CASSPHLRELNQPQHF. CDR3 DNA sequence: TGTGCCAGCAGTCCCCACCTCCGGGAACTAAATCAGCCCCAGCATTTT.

This clone showed up just a few times. V usage is TRBV11-2 and J usage is TRBJ2-1; 12 bases are a match to TRBD2. Trimming at V came to 2 bases and at J to 10 bases, leaving 9 bases not matched to a gene. The germline gives CDR1 SGHAT, CDR2 FQNNGV. The CDR3 spans 16 residues. The CDR3 is CASSLPGTSGRGEQFF. The CDR3 nucleotides read TGTGCCAGCAGCTTACCCGGGACTAGCGGGCGGGGGGAGCAGTTCTTC.

The V call is TRBV5-1, the J call TRBJ2-7; D perhaps matches TRBD2 (6 bases). V lost 1 base to trimming and J lost 7 bases, with 15 bases between them. The germline gives CDR1 SGHRS, CDR2 YFSETQ. CDR3 size: 14 residues. Here the CDR3 reads CASSLSGPVLEQYF. In DNA, the CDR3 is TGCGCCAGCAGCTTGAGCGGGCCGGTTTTAGAGCAGTACTTC.

The chain combines TRBV9 with TRBJ2-7, with a possible D match to TRBD1 (6 bases). The CDR3 runs 15 residues. V lost 0 bases to trimming and J lost 3 bases, with 13 bases between them. The germline CDR1 and CDR2 sequences are SGDLS and YYNGEE. The CDR3 coding sequence is TGTGCCAGCAGCGTAGGGCCAGACAGGTTCTACGAGCAGTACTTC. Encoded protein: CASSVGPDRFYEQYF.

This CDR3 reads CASSSGLAANEQFF. CDR3 sequence (DNA): TGTGCCAGCAGCTCAGGACTAGCGGCCAATGAGCAGTTCTTC. The V call is TRBV7-3, the J call TRBJ2-1, with TRBD2 identical over 10 bases. The trim removed 4 bases at V and 6 bases at J, leaving 3 bases unmatched. The CDR3 totals 14 residues. Per the germline V gene, CDR1 is SGHTA and CDR2 is FQGTGA. Together with reference TRBV7-3 and TRBJ2-1, the CDR3 gives the full variable domain: GAGVSQTPSNKVTEKGKYVELRCDPISGHTALYWYRQSLGQGPEFLIYFQGTGAADDSGLPNDRFFAVRPEGSVSTLKIQRTERGDSAVYLCASSSGLAANEQFFGPGTRLTVL.

V gene TRBV6-1 combines with J gene TRBJ1-1; perhaps TRBD1 as D (6 bases). V lost 3 bases to trimming and J lost 6 bases, with 14 bases between them. The length of the CDR3 is 14 residues. In germline, CDR1 is MNHNS, CDR2 SASEGT. In DNA form, the CDR3 reads TGTGCCAGCAGTGATCCCCCAGGGGTTGCTGAAGCTTTCTTT. This gives the protein CASSDPPGVAEAFF.

V gene TRBV6-2 or TRBV6-3 combines with J gene TRBJ2-6; perhaps TRBD1 as D (5 bases). Between the trimmed V and J ends, which lost 4 bases and 1 base, there was a span of 8 bases. The germline V gene encodes CDR1 MNHEY and CDR2 SVGEGT. This CDR3 contains 15 residues. CDR3 bases: TGTGCCAGCAGTTGGGGCCTTTCTGGGGCCAACGTCCTGACTTTC. This encodes CASSWGLSGANVLTF.

DNA of the CDR3: TGTGCCAGCAGTCGCGATTCCTACAATGAGCAGTTCTTC. This gives the protein CASSRDSYNEQFF. This chain connects TRBV6-2 or TRBV6-3 to TRBJ2-1; D gene uncertain. The CDR3 is made up of 13 amino acids. Trimming took 5 bases from V and 1 from J, leaving 6 bases between them. CDR1 and CDR2 from the germline V gene are MNHEY and SVGEGT.

This clone was detected only a few times. The chain couples TRBV12-3 or TRBV12-4 to TRBJ1-4; D unresolved. Trimming shortened V by 1 base and J by 8 bases, and 8 bases separated the two germline ends. The CDR3 consists of 13 residues. CDR3 protein: CASSLGGAEKLFF. CDR3 DNA: TGTGCCAGCAGTTTAGGCGGAGCCGAAAAACTGTTTTTT.

The V call is TRBV19, the J call TRBJ1-1; TRBD1 matches at 9 bases. CDR1 and CDR2 from the germline V gene are LNHDA and SQIVND (reference sequence). CDR3 size: 16 residues. After removal of 3 bases from V and 1 base from J, the junction contained 6 bases not matched to a gene. The CDR3, as DNA: TGTGCCAGTAGTATCGCGACAGGGGGTACGAACACTGAAGCTTTCTTT. It specifies CASSIATGGTNTEAFF.

CDR3 in amino acids: CASSEQSDSGANVLTF. CDR3 in DNA: TGTGCCAGCAGTGAGCAGTCCGACTCTGGGGCCAACGTCCTGACTTTC. This rearrangement joins TRBV6-4 to TRBJ2-6; D gene unclear. The V gene's germline CDR1 is MRHNA and CDR2 SNTAGT. CDR3 length equals 16 residues. V lost 3 bases, J lost 0 bases, and 9 bases lay in between.

V gene TRBV6-2 or TRBV6-3 combines with J gene TRBJ2-1; TRBD2 agrees at 12 bases. Unmatched junction bases numbered 5, after V lost 5 bases and J lost 3 bases. The CDR3 totals 16 residues. The germline V gene encodes CDR1 MNHEY and CDR2 SVGEGT. The CDR3 DNA is TGTGCCAGCAGTAAACGGACTAGCGGGAACTACAATGAGCAGTTCTTC. Protein: CASSKRTSGNYNEQFF.

The genes are TRBV6-4 and TRBJ1-2; no reliable D call. The CDR3 extends over 14 amino acids. Per the germline V gene, CDR1 is MRHNA and CDR2 is SNTAGT. V was trimmed by 3 bases and J by 2 bases, leaving 10 bases between them. CDR3 nucleotide sequence: TGTGCCAGCAGTGAATTTCCCGGGAACTATGGCTACACCTTC. It specifies CASSEFPGNYGYTF.

CDR3 loop: CASSFPGQPWRPPLHF. The CDR3, as DNA: TGTGCCAGCAGTTTTCCGGGACAACCGTGGAGGCCACCCCTCCACTTT. V is TRBV28 and J is TRBJ1-6; weak D call: TRBD1 (6 bases). V was shortened by 3 bases and J by 11 bases, with 20 bases between the two germline ends. Germline CDR1 reads MDHEN; CDR2 reads SYDVKM. This CDR3 region has 16 residues.

This chain connects TRBV25-1 to TRBJ2-7; D perhaps matches TRBD1 (5 bases). CDR3 length equals 17 residues. Trimming left V 0 bases short and J 0 bases short, with 15 bases between. CDR1 and CDR2 from the germline V gene are MGHDK and SYGVNS. CDR3 in DNA: TGTGCCAGCAGTGAATATGGGGCAGGACGAAGCTCCTACGAGCAGTACTTC. Its protein product is CASSEYGAGRSSYEQYF.

This clone was observed once. The V call is TRBV15, the J call TRBJ1-6; D is unresolved. The CDR3 has 13 amino acids. The V gene lost 4 bases and the J gene lost 9 bases, with 10 bases spanning the gap. Germline CDR1 LNHNV, CDR2 YYDKDF (reference sequence). CDR3 coding DNA: TGTGCCACCAGCAAATCGGACTTTTCACCCCTCCACTTT. Translation: CATSKSDFSPLHF. Variable domain in full (rest from reference TRBV15 and TRBJ1-6): DAMVIQNPRYQVTQFGKPVTLSCSQTLNHNVMYWYQQKSSQAPKLLFHYYDKDFNNEADTPDNFQSRRPNTSFCFLDIRSPGLGDTAMYLCATSKSDFSPLHFGNGTRLTVT.

The chain employs TRBV29-1 and TRBJ2-1, with D possibly matching TRBD1 (5 bases). The CDR3 covers 13 residues. V lost 7 bases and J lost 2, with 12 bases in between. Germline CDR1 SQVTM, CDR2 ANQGSEA. The CDR3 DNA is TGCAGCGCAGCGACAGAGACCTACAATGAGCAGTTCTTC. This translates into CSAATETYNEQFF.

The chain is built from TRBV6-5 and TRBJ2-7, with a weak D call TRBD1 (5 bases). This CDR3 has 15 amino acids. Germline V gene sequence: CDR1 MNHEY, CDR2 SVGAGI. V lost 0 bases and J lost 4, with 13 bases in between. CDR3 in DNA: TGTGCCAGCAGTTACTCTCAGGGTCTAGTATACGAGCAGTACTTC. This translates into CASSYSQGLVYEQYF.